What follows are 18 T cell receptor beta chains derived from one specimen sequenced in a study of graft-versus-host responses after intestinal transplantation. Repertoires were generated with immunoSEQ multiplex PCR, while TCRdb's copy carries only in-frame clones and drops some. The sample records approximately 80,000 clones, approximately 91% being singletons. These receptors have no identified antigens. The sample here was unstimulated CD4+ T cells sorted from spleen or lymph node cells, taken before intestinal transplant. The receptors here all came from a human donor who received an intestinal transplant.

The rearrangement joins TRBV28 to TRBJ1-1; TRBD1 might be the D (6 bases). Trimming removed 6 bases from V and 5 bases from J, with 19 bases in between. The CDR3 is 15 residues long. CDR1 and CDR2 from the germline V gene are MDHEN and SYDVKM. The CDR3 loop reads CASRAFTGRGTEAFF. DNA for the CDR3: TGTGCCAGCAGAGCATTTACAGGGAGGGGTACTGAAGCTTTCTTT.

The chain has TRBV9 and TRBJ2-7; maybe TRBD2 (5 bases). The germline V gene encodes CDR1 SGDLS and CDR2 YYNGEE. The V and J ends lost 3 bases and 2 bases respectively, with 18 bases between them. This CDR3 contains 16 residues. Here the CDR3 DNA reads TGTGCCAGCAGCGCGGGTGCGGCCCACGGGACCTACGAGCAGTACTTC. It yields the protein CASSAGAAHGTYEQYF.

This chain links TRBV18 with TRBJ1-1, with TRBD1 matching over 7 bases. Trimming at V came to 4 bases and at J to 0 bases, leaving 5 bases not matched to a gene. This CDR3 has 15 residues. Germline V gene sequence: CDR1 KGHSH, CDR2 LQKENI. The CDR3: CASSRSTGLNTEAFF. The CDR3 DNA is TGTGCCAGCTCACGATCGACAGGGCTGAACACTGAAGCTTTCTTT.

This chain connects TRBV5-1 to TRBJ1-1; no definite D call. V dropped 3 bases and J dropped 1 base, with 10 bases sitting between them. The length of the CDR3 is 14 residues. Germline V lookup: CDR1 SGHRS, CDR2 YFSETQ. CDR3 region: CASSSYGENTEAFF. The CDR3 DNA sequence: TGCGCCAGCAGCTCTTACGGGGAGAACACTGAAGCTTTCTTT.

J is TRBJ1-6 and V is TRBV27, with 9 bases fitting TRBD1. Germline-derived CDR1 and CDR2 are MNHEY and SMNVEV (reference sequence). There are 17 residues in the CDR3. Trimming removed 5 bases from V and 4 bases from J; junction bases left unmatched: 9. The CDR3 coding sequence is TGTGCCAGCAGTACCTCGACAGGGGGAAGATATAATTCACCCCTCCACTTT. This translates into CASSTSTGGRYNSPLHF.

The chain employs TRBV6-1 and TRBJ2-7, with TRBD2 matching 12 bases. J was trimmed by 4 bases and V by 6 bases; bases with no gene match: 7. Germline assignment: CDR1 MNHNS and CDR2 SASEGT. The CDR3 consists of 15 residues. The CDR3 DNA follows: TGTGCCAGCAGGGGACTAGCGGGCCTGTCTTACGAGCAGTACTTC. Translating it yields CASRGLAGLSYEQYF.

On this clone: Sequence at one end of the junction differs from germline and may be a read error. The chain's CDR3 is CASSLEAGAYNEQFF. Written as DNA, the CDR3 is TGTGCTAGCAGCTTAGAAGCGGGAGCATACAATGAGCAGTTCTTC. The V gene is TRBV7-7, the J gene TRBJ2-1, with 8 bases matching TRBD2. Germline loops: CDR1 SSHAT, CDR2 FNYEAQ (reference sequence). The CDR3 contains 15 residues.

This clone was counted once. This sequence joins TRBV6-5 and TRBJ1-1; the D gene is possibly TRBD1 (5 bases). This CDR3 comprises 13 residues. Between the trimmed V and J ends, which lost 6 bases and 1 base, there was a span of 9 bases. Germline loops: CDR1 MNHEY, CDR2 SVGAGI. The DNA for the CDR3 is TGTGCCAGCAGCCGACAGAAGAACACTGAAGCTTTCTTT. It translates to CASSRQKNTEAFF.

The chain employs TRBV6-1 and TRBJ1-1, with 7 bases that match TRBD1. The length of the CDR3 is 13 residues. Germline CDR1 and CDR2: MNHNS and SASEGT. The V and J ends lost 9 bases and 5 bases, in that order; junction bases with no gene match: 9. Written as DNA, the CDR3 is TGTGCCAGTGACAGGGAGGCGGGAACTGAAGCTTTCTTT. Its translation is CASDREAGTEAFF.

The chain carries TRBV6-6 and TRBJ1-2; D perhaps matches TRBD1 (5 bases). The V gene's germline CDR1 is MNHNY and CDR2 SVGAGI (reference sequence). The CDR3 has 13 amino acids. V was clipped by 4 bases and J by 1 base, with 7 bases between them. The CDR3: CASSSTVNYGYTF. DNA of the CDR3: TGTGCCAGCAGTTCGACAGTTAACTATGGCTACACCTTC.

The chain combines TRBV6-1 with TRBJ1-4; 9 nucleotides match TRBD1. With V trimmed by 3 bases and J by 4 bases, 0 bases remained unmatched. Germline loops: CDR1 MNHNS, CDR2 SASEGT. The CDR3 totals 14 residues. In DNA, the CDR3 is TGTGCCAGCAGTGAGGGACAGGGTAATGAAAAACTGTTTTTT. Its translation is CASSEGQGNEKLFF.

This clone was recorded a few times. CDR3 DNA: TGTGCCAGCAGAGCCGGGACAGGGGGGTACCAAGAGACCCAGTACTTC. It yields the protein CASRAGTGGYQETQYF. The chain employs TRBV27 and TRBJ2-5; TRBD1 aligns across 11 bases. Losses at the gene ends were 6 bases for V and 0 bases for J; bases not matched to a gene: 6. Germline V gene sequence: CDR1 MNHEY, CDR2 SMNVEV (reference sequence). The CDR3 is 16 residues long.

The chain recombines TRBV9 with TRBJ1-1, with 7 bases fitting TRBD1. CDR3 length: 13 residues. J was trimmed by 7 bases and V by 3 bases; bases with no gene match: 6. CDR1 and CDR2 (germline): SGDLS, YYNGEE. The CDR3 DNA reads TGTGCCAGCAGCGCAATACAGGGGAATGAAGCTTTCTTT. Its protein is CASSAIQGNEAFF.

The rearrangement joins TRBV5-4 to TRBJ2-5; 11 positions match TRBD2. The germline gives CDR1 SGHNT, CDR2 YYREEE (reference sequence). The CDR3 runs 16 residues. With V trimmed by 4 bases and J by 5 bases, 10 bases remained unmatched. In nucleotides, the CDR3 is TGTGCCAGCAGCCCCTTCACTAGCGGGAGCCGTGAGACCCAGTACTTC. This encodes CASSPFTSGSRETQYF.

The chain links TRBV29-1 to TRBJ1-1, with 7 bases matching TRBD1. This CDR3 has 13 amino acids. Per germline, CDR1 SQVTM and CDR2 ANQGSEA. With V trimmed by 1 base and J by 1 base, 0 bases remained unmatched. CDR3 amino acids: CSVEGQGNTEAFF. CDR3 DNA: TGCAGCGTTGAAGGACAGGGGAACACTGAAGCTTTCTTT. Full variable domain (rest looked up from reference TRBV29-1 and TRBJ1-1): SAVISQKPSRDICQRGTSLTIQCQVDSQVTMMFWYRQQPGQSLTLIATANQGSEATYESGFVIDKFPISRPNLTFSTLTVSNMSPEDSSIYLCSVEGQGNTEAFFGQGTRLTVV.

The V call is TRBV6-5, the J call TRBJ1-3; D is unclear. CDR1 MNHEY and CDR2 SVGAGI come from the germline V gene. V was trimmed by 4 bases and J by 0 bases, leaving 13 bases between them. CDR3 length: 16 residues. The CDR3 is CASSFPDTLSGNTIYF. The CDR3 bases are TGTGCCAGCAGTTTTCCCGACACGCTCTCTGGAAACACCATATATTTT.

The chain joins TRBV7-3 to TRBJ1-1; 7 positions agree with TRBD1. J gave up 1 base and V 8 bases, and 4 bases lay outside the gene matches. The CDR3 covers 13 residues. The V gene's germline CDR1 is SGHTA and CDR2 FQGTGA. The CDR3 DNA is TGTGCCAGCTCGAAGGGGGCGAACACTGAAGCTTTCTTT. Translated: CASSKGANTEAFF.

J is TRBJ1-6 and V is TRBV5-1; D gene unclear. V shed 4 bases and J shed 5 bases, with 13 bases lying between them. The CDR3 has 15 amino acids. The germline V gene encodes CDR1 SGHRS and CDR2 YFSETQ. The CDR3 region has the DNA TGCGCCAGCAGCCTTGGCCAGCAGGATAATTCACCCCTCCACTTT. Translating it yields CASSLGQQDNSPLHF. The whole variable domain, remainder taken from reference TRBV5-1 and TRBJ1-6, is KAGVTQTPRYLIKTRGQQVTLSCSPISGHRSVSWYQQTPGQGLQFLFEYFSETQRNKGNFPGRFSGRQFSNSRSEMNVSTLELGDSALYLCASSLGQQDNSPLHFGNGTRLTVT.